This T cell receptor (beta chain) was observed in a study of identical twins. With 3 bases removed from V and 0 bases from J, the gap between germline ends came to 8 bases. Germline V gene sequence: CDR1 SEHNR, CDR2 FQNEAQ (reference sequence). This CDR3 is built from 14 residues. Unique molecular identifiers were present on the cDNA, and a universal primer site came from template switching. Via MiXCR, TCRdb re-called the 5' RACE reads, giving one row per CDR3 protein. The sample includes roughly 700,000 distinct CDR3 sequences, 8.6% of them seen just once. There are many counts of this clonotype. Its antigen is undetermined. Study results and limitations: A partial confounding effect on zero-insertion analyses could come from invariant MAIT and iNKT cells. With beta out-of-frame sequences, excess sharing by twins was weaker.

Healthy Caucasians provided all donations. Separately, the same data were catalogued under a study of yellow fever vaccine responses in identical twins.

This chain joins TRBV7-9 and TRBJ1-1; D gene uncertain. The sample comprised PBMCs. This TCR was sampled from a woman between 18 and 29 years old in good health. The CDR3: CASSFLDLNTEAFF. Written as DNA, the CDR3 is TGTGCCAGCAGCTTTTTAGATCTGAACACTGAAGCTTTCTTT.